A single sample gave rise to the 16 T cell receptor beta chains below, sequenced in a study of blood T cell repertoires in COVID-19. Clones were sequenced by immunoSEQ multiplex PCR, and TCRdb holds only the in-frame ones, with some missing. The data show around 30,000 clones, with about nine tenths seen just once and 9.9% held by the top ten. The source material was peripheral blood. The receptors were sampled from a human donor in a cohort sampled during active COVID-19.

This chain uses TRBV4-3 with TRBJ2-3; 9 positions agree with TRBD2. V dropped 1 base and J dropped 5; count of bases not matched to a gene: 10. The V gene's germline CDR1 is LGHNA and CDR2 YSLEER. CDR3 length: 17 residues. This chain's CDR3 is CASSQAHAGGPGDTQYF. DNA of the CDR3: TGCGCCAGCAGCCAAGCGCACGCGGGGGGGCCCGGAGATACGCAGTATTTT.

The chain carries TRBV5-6 and TRBJ2-7; D uncertain. This CDR3 has 15 residues. The ends were cut back, 1 base at V and 1 base at J, with 12 bases in the middle. Germline values: CDR1 SGHDT, CDR2 YYEEEE. CDR3 residues: CASSLYSFESYEQYF. Written as DNA, the CDR3 is TGTGCCAGCAGCTTGTACAGTTTCGAGTCCTACGAGCAGTACTTC.

The chain employs TRBV28 and TRBJ1-1, with D perhaps matching TRBD1 (5 bases). The V gene's germline CDR1 is MDHEN and CDR2 SYDVKM. This CDR3 comprises 12 residues. V lost 8 bases, J lost 3 bases, and 10 bases lay in between. Here the CDR3 reads CASGAGDTEAFF. The CDR3 coding sequence is TGTGCCAGCGGGGCAGGCGACACTGAAGCTTTCTTT.

V is TRBV5-6 and J is TRBJ2-1; the D is unclear. Germline V CDR1 and CDR2: SGHDT, YYEEEE. This CDR3 contains 12 residues. Trimming pared 0 bases from V and 8 bases from J, leaving 6 bases between. CDR3 in amino acids: CASSLGQDEQFF. CDR3 nucleotide sequence: TGTGCCAGCAGCTTGGGCCAGGATGAGCAGTTCTTC.

The chain uses TRBV27 and TRBJ2-1; 15 bases map to TRBD2. This CDR3 spans 18 amino acids. Trimming at V came to 4 bases and at J to 3 bases, leaving 7 bases not matched to a gene. Germline loops: CDR1 MNHEY, CDR2 SMNVEV (reference sequence). CDR3 nucleotides: TGTGCCAGCAGTTCCGGACTAGCGGGGGGGCGCGACTACAATGAGCAGTTCTTC. Translating it yields CASSSGLAGGRDYNEQFF.

On this clone itself: A junction boundary mismatches the germline segment, possibly from a read error. The V gene is TRBV7-7, the J gene TRBJ2-7; 7 bases are a match to TRBD1. In germline, CDR1 is SSHAT, CDR2 FNYEAQ (reference sequence). The CDR3 consists of 14 residues. The DNA of the CDR3 is TGTGCTAGCAGCTCCGTCGACAGGGACTACGAGCAGTACTTC. Protein product: CASSSVDRDYEQYF.

This clone has more than one count but fewer than ten. The rearrangement joins TRBV6-6 to TRBJ2-7; TRBD1 agrees at 7 bases. This CDR3 has 15 amino acids. Trimming cost V 0 bases and J 5 bases; bases outside gene matches: 7. Germline V gene data show CDR1 as MNHNY and CDR2 as SVGAGI (reference sequence). CDR3: CASSYSATGRDEQYF. In DNA form, the CDR3 reads TGTGCCAGCAGTTACTCGGCGACAGGGCGCGACGAGCAGTACTTC.

The chain has TRBV7-9 and TRBJ1-5; D gene ambiguous. V was cut by 1 base and J by 6 bases, with 10 bases left in between. From germline, CDR1 is SEHNR and CDR2 FQNEAQ (reference sequence). CDR3 length: 14 amino acids. The DNA of the CDR3 is TGTGCCAGCAGCTTAGGAGGGATGGGTCAGCCCCAGCATTTT. Its translation: CASSLGGMGQPQHF.

This chain links TRBV6-5 with TRBJ1-1; D uncertain. The CDR3 covers 13 residues. Trimming pared 6 bases from V and 1 base from J, leaving 9 bases between. Germline lookup yields CDR1 MNHEY and CDR2 SVGAGI. This CDR3 reads CASRTTENTEAFF. CDR3 coding DNA: TGTGCCAGCAGAACCACAGAGAACACTGAAGCTTTCTTT.

This clone was seen just once. The V and J genes are TRBV2 and TRBJ2-3, with a weak D call TRBD2 (6 bases). Germline CDR1 reads SNHLY; CDR2 reads FYNNEI. The V gene lost 8 bases and the J gene lost 2 bases, with 11 bases spanning the gap. This CDR3 region has 13 residues. CDR3 DNA sequence: TGTGCCAGCCGCCGGGACTCCACAGATACGCAGTATTTT. Amino acid sequence: CASRRDSTDTQYF. Based on the CDR3 plus reference TRBV2 and TRBJ2-3, the full variable domain is EPEVTQTPSHQVTQMGQEVILRCVPISNHLYFYWYRQILGQKVEFLVSFYNNEISEKSEIFDDQFSVERPDGSNFTLKIRSTKLEDSAMYFCASRRDSTDTQYFGPGTRLTVL.

The chain links TRBV6-6 to TRBJ2-7; D is unclear. The CDR3 covers 13 residues. Germline V CDR1 and CDR2: MNHNY, SVGAGI (reference sequence). Trimming cost V 7 bases and J 6 bases, with 16 bases left between them. CDR3 bases: TGTGCCAGCACTATCTCCGAAAATAGCGAGCAGTACTTC. The encoded protein is CASTISENSEQYF.

The V call is TRBV4-2, the J call TRBJ1-3; TRBD1 agrees at 8 bases. CDR3 length: 16 amino acids. Germline V gene sequence: CDR1 LGHNA, CDR2 YNFKEQ. Trimming at V came to 3 bases and at J to 4 bases, leaving 8 bases not matched to a gene. Written as DNA, the CDR3 is TGTGCCAGCAGCCAGGCCGGGACAGGTTCGGGAAACACCATATATTTT. Translating gives CASSQAGTGSGNTIYF.

This chain connects TRBV11-1 to TRBJ2-1; 14 bases are a match to TRBD2. V gave up 4 bases and J gave up 10 bases; unmatched junction bases: 6. This CDR3 is 15 amino acids long. Germline V lookup: CDR1 SGHAT, CDR2 FQDESV (reference sequence). CDR3 coding DNA: TGTGCCAGCAGCTCACGGACTAGCGGGGGGCCCGAGCAGTTCTTC. This translates into CASSSRTSGGPEQFF.

Only a few counts were recorded for this clone. J is TRBJ1-5 and V is TRBV4-1; TRBD1 matches 7 bases. V shed 4 bases, J shed 2 bases, and the junction held 11 bases outside the gene matches. This CDR3 has 17 residues. Per the germline V gene, CDR1 is MGHRA and CDR2 is YSYEKL. Here the CDR3 reads CASSPGGRGRRNQPQHF. CDR3 nucleotide sequence: TGCGCCAGCAGCCCAGGAGGAAGGGGGCGTCGCAATCAGCCCCAGCATTTT.

This sequence joins TRBV11-1 and TRBJ1-3; 7 bases agree with TRBD1. V dropped 5 bases and J dropped 2; count of bases not matched to a gene: 9. The CDR3 contains 16 residues. Germline CDR1 is SGHAT and CDR2 is FQDESV (reference sequence). The CDR3 nucleotides are TGTGCCAGCAGCACCTTAAACAGGGGACCTGGAAACACCATATATTTT. This translates into CASSTLNRGPGNTIYF.

The rearrangement links TRBV19 to TRBJ2-1; 9 bases match TRBD1. There are 14 residues in the CDR3. The germline V gene encodes CDR1 LNHDA and CDR2 SQIVND (reference sequence). The V gene end was trimmed by 9 bases and the J gene end by 5 bases; junction bases not matched to a gene: 8. The CDR3 nucleotides are TGTGCCAGCACTTACAGGGGGCCCAACAATGAGCAGTTCTTC. Translation gives CASTYRGPNNEQFF.